These 8 T cell receptor beta chains originate from one sample sequenced in a study of blood T cell repertoires in COVID-19. Assay used: immunoSEQ multiplex PCR; TCRdb lists only in-frame clones, some missing. The sample includes fewer than 250,000 clones, 82% of them seen just once. The sequencing input was peripheral blood. Receptors originate from a woman aged 70 to 79 with acute or convalescent COVID-19.

The rearrangement links TRBV5-4 to TRBJ2-2, with TRBD1 matching over 7 bases. The CDR3 has 15 residues. Germline V gene sequence: CDR1 SGHNT, CDR2 YYREEE (reference sequence). Losses at the gene ends were 4 bases for V and 6 bases for J; bases not matched to a gene: 9. CDR3: CASSPRQGRAGELFF. As DNA, the CDR3 is TGTGCCAGCAGCCCCAGACAGGGTCGGGCCGGGGAGCTGTTTTTT.

This clone was picked up one time. This chain uses TRBV5-4 with TRBJ1-3, with 7 positions matching TRBD1. The germline gives CDR1 SGHNT, CDR2 YYREEE (reference sequence). The CDR3 extends over 16 amino acids. V shed 1 base and J 1 base; nucleotides not matched to a gene: 5. The CDR3 loop reads CASSLPTGNSGNTIYF. CDR3 in DNA: TGTGCCAGCAGCTTGCCGACAGGGAATTCTGGAAACACCATATATTTT.

V gene TRBV12-3 or TRBV12-4 combines with J gene TRBJ1-1; D is undetermined. V shed 10 bases and J shed 3 bases, with 15 bases lying between them. CDR3 length: 13 amino acids. DNA of the CDR3: TGTGCCACCGGGATGCGAACGGACACTGAAGCTTTCTTT. This encodes CATGMRTDTEAFF.

CDR3 nucleotides: TGTGCCAGCAGCTTATGGGGCACCAACACCGGGGAGCTGTTTTTT. Translation: CASSLWGTNTGELFF. This chain joins TRBV7-9 and TRBJ2-2; possibly TRBD1 for D (5 bases). CDR1 and CDR2 (germline): SEHNR, FQNEAQ (reference sequence). The germline V and J ends were trimmed by 2 bases and 2 bases, with 9 bases remaining between them. This CDR3 has 15 amino acids.

The chain has TRBV11-2 and TRBJ2-7; perhaps TRBD2 as D (6 bases). The germline V gene has CDR1 SGHAT and CDR2 FQNNGV. V lost 2 bases and J 12 bases, leaving 17 bases between the germline ends. This CDR3 has 13 amino acids. CDR3 DNA: TGTGCCAGCAGCTTACTTGGGACCGGAGGGACGTACTTC. It encodes CASSLLGTGGTYF. The full variable domain, rest sourced from reference TRBV11-2 and TRBJ2-7, is EAGVAQSPRYKIIEKRQSVAFWCNPISGHATLYWYQQILGQGPKLLIQFQNNGVVDDSQLPKDRFSAERLKGVDSTLKIQPAKLEDSAVYLCASSLLGTGGTYFGPGTRLTVT.

V and J are TRBV5-1 and TRBJ1-1, with TRBD1 matching 8 bases. The germline V gene has CDR1 SGHRS and CDR2 YFSETQ. CDR3 length: 16 residues. V shed 0 bases, J shed 4 bases, and the junction held 8 bases outside the gene matches. The CDR3 here is CASSLGPGGYSTEAFF. The CDR3 DNA is TGCGCCAGCAGCTTGGGGCCAGGGGGCTATTCCACTGAAGCTTTCTTT.

The genes are TRBV7-2 and TRBJ1-3; no clear D gene. Looked up from germline, CDR1 is SGHTA and CDR2 is FQGNSA. This CDR3 has 15 amino acids. Trimming left V 4 bases short and J 0 bases short, with 10 bases between. CDR3 nucleotides: TGTGCCAGCAGCTCAGGTAGTTTCTCTGGAAACACCATATATTTT. As protein: CASSSGSFSGNTIYF. Full variable domain (rest looked up from reference TRBV7-2 and TRBJ1-3): GAGVSQSPSNKVTEKGKDVELRCDPISGHTALYWYRQSLGQGLEFLIYFQGNSAPDKSGLPSDRFSAERTGGSVSTLTIQRTQQEDSAVYLCASSSGSFSGNTIYFGEGSWLTVV.

This clone was recorded a few times. This chain uses TRBV24-1 with TRBJ1-1; D is unclear. The V gene lost 5 bases and the J gene lost 2 bases, with 14 bases spanning the gap. Germline values: CDR1 KGHDR, CDR2 SFDVKD. This CDR3 is built from 15 residues. For the CDR3, the DNA is TGTGCCACCAGTGGTGGTCTAGGCACCAACACTGAAGCTTTCTTT. This codes for CATSGGLGTNTEAFF.